This entry concerns a single T cell receptor beta chain. The data derive from a study of T cell changes during pregnancy in multiple sclerosis. Germline V gene lookup returns CDR1 MNHNS and CDR2 SASEGT. This CDR3 comprises 14 residues. J was trimmed by 5 bases and V by 10 bases; bases with no gene match: 11. Profiled with immunoSEQ multiplex PCR; TCRdb holds only in-frame clones, not every one. This repertoire shows 40,000 or so clones, about nine tenths found once; its top ten account for approximately 0.36%. The V gene is TRBV6-1, the J gene TRBJ1-1; 9 bases are a match to TRBD1. Sequencing was performed on CD4+ T cells from peripheral blood mononuclear cells, taken after pregnancy. The origin of this receptor is a female donor in good health, enrolled as a control in a pregnancy study. CDR3 amino acids: CATLTGGGGTEAFF. CDR3 in DNA: TGTGCCACCCTTACAGGGGGCGGAGGTACTGAAGCTTTCTTT.